The 22 T cell receptor beta chains presented below share a single source sample, sequenced in a study of blood T cell repertoires in COVID-19. The assay was immunoSEQ multiplex PCR, and TCRdb's table has in-frame clones only and misses some. In the table there are around 56,000 clones, roughly 80% of which are singletons. The material sequenced was peripheral blood. Source of these receptors: a man aged 55-75 years with acute or convalescent COVID-19.

This chain links TRBV5-4 with TRBJ1-6; TRBD1 aligns across 10 bases. The V gene's germline CDR1 is SGHNT and CDR2 YYREEE (reference sequence). The CDR3 consists of 15 residues. V dropped 4 bases and J dropped 8; count of bases not matched to a gene: 6. The CDR3 DNA follows: TGTGCCAGCAGCCGGGACAGGGGCTTTTATTCACCCCTCCACTTT. It specifies CASSRDRGFYSPLHF.

This clone showed up just once. The V and J genes are TRBV21-1 and TRBJ1-1; the table's D call TRBD1 went unverified against the DNA. TRBV21-1 is reported as a pseudogene. CDR3 length: 19 residues. CDR3 loop: CASSKSRDREKGTETEAFF. CDR3 bases: TGTGCCAGCAGCAAAAGCCGGGACAGGGAGAAAGGGACGGAGACTGAAGCTTTCTTT.

This clone has only one observation. This chain links TRBV6-4 with TRBJ1-2, with 9 bases identical to TRBD1. The CDR3 totals 13 residues. After removal of 2 bases from V and 8 bases from J, the junction contained 3 bases not matched to a gene. Germline CDR1 MRHNA, CDR2 SNTAGT. CDR3: CASSDGTGLGYTF. In DNA, the CDR3 is TGTGCCAGCAGTGACGGGACAGGGCTCGGCTACACCTTC.

The V call is TRBV5-1, the J call TRBJ2-5; 7 bases line up with TRBD2. The CDR3 contains 15 residues. J was trimmed by 3 bases and V by 3 bases; bases with no gene match: 8. Germline V gene data show CDR1 as SGHRS and CDR2 as YFSETQ. The DNA for the CDR3 is TGCGCCAGCAGCTGGGAGGGGACTACTGAAGAGACCCAGTACTTC. As protein: CASSWEGTTEETQYF.

V usage is TRBV30 and J usage is TRBJ2-7; the D gene is possibly TRBD2 (5 bases). V lost 2 bases and J lost 6, with 11 bases in between. The CDR3 loop spans 12 amino acids. The germline CDR1 and CDR2 sequences are GTSNPN and SVGIG (reference sequence). The CDR3 here is CAWSSVGSEQYF. The DNA of the CDR3 is TGTGCCTGGAGTTCCGTGGGGAGCGAGCAGTACTTC.

V is TRBV18 and J is TRBJ1-1; D call uncertain. Trimming shortened V by 2 bases and J by 4 bases, and 17 bases separated the two germline ends. This CDR3 contains 16 residues. The germline gives CDR1 KGHSH, CDR2 LQKENI. CDR3 amino acids: CASSPTPLNSVTEAFF. The CDR3 DNA reads TGTGCCAGCTCACCAACTCCCCTCAACAGTGTCACTGAAGCTTTCTTT.

The CDR3 here is CSAAYQGGTEAFF. The CDR3 nucleotides read TGCAGCGCTGCATACCAGGGGGGCACTGAAGCTTTCTTT. The chain is built from TRBV29-1 and TRBJ1-1, with 7 bases fitting TRBD1. Germline lookup yields CDR1 SQVTM and CDR2 ANQGSEA. The CDR3 has 13 amino acids. The V segment lost 7 bases and the J segment 4 bases; nucleotides outside the gene matches: 9.

The rearrangement uses TRBV11-1 and TRBJ2-1; D unresolved. The V gene lost 5 bases and the J gene lost 8 bases, with 10 bases spanning the gap. The V gene's germline CDR1 is SGHAT and CDR2 FQDESV (reference sequence). The CDR3 consists of 12 residues. The CDR3 coding sequence is TGTGCCAGCAGCAACGCTCGGGATGAGCAGTTCTTC. Protein sequence: CASSNARDEQFF.

This clone has just a few counts. The rearrangement uses TRBV13 and TRBJ1-4, with 7 positions matching TRBD1. From germline, CDR1 is PRHDT and CDR2 FYEKMQ (reference sequence). This CDR3 spans 17 amino acids. V lost 2 bases, J lost 6 bases, and 12 bases stayed unmatched. CDR3 protein: CASSLRRGVLWDEKLFF. Written as DNA, the CDR3 is TGTGCCAGCAGCTTACGCAGGGGGGTCCTCTGGGATGAAAAACTGTTTTTT.

The rearrangement uses TRBV18 and TRBJ1-1; D perhaps matches TRBD1 (5 bases). CDR1 is KGHSH and CDR2 is LQKENI in the germline V gene. The CDR3 length is 14 residues. The germline V and J ends were trimmed by 5 bases and 3 bases, with 13 bases remaining between them. In DNA, the CDR3 is TGTGCCAGCTCAACTATCAAGGGGCACACTGAAGCTTTCTTT. It is translated as CASSTIKGHTEAFF. The whole variable domain, filled in from reference TRBV18 and TRBJ1-1, reads NAGVMQNPRHLVRRRGQEARLRCSPMKGHSHVYWYRQLPEEGLKFMVYLQKENIIDESGMPKERFSAEFPKEGPSILRIQQVVRGDSAAYFCASSTIKGHTEAFFGQGTRLTVV.

The chain joins TRBV12-3 or TRBV12-4 to TRBJ1-3; D not resolved. V was pared by 3 bases and J by 4 bases, with 7 bases between. The CDR3 has 13 residues. The chain's CDR3 is CASSFQRGNTIYF. Written as DNA, the CDR3 is TGTGCCAGCAGTTTTCAACGGGGAAACACCATATATTTT.

The chain is built from TRBV30 and TRBJ1-2; 7 nucleotides agree with TRBD1. CDR3 length: 14 residues. Germline-derived CDR1 and CDR2 are GTSNPN and SVGIG (reference sequence). V was clipped by 3 bases and J by 2 bases; unmatched bases: 6. The CDR3: CAWRAGGSNYGYTF. CDR3 in DNA: TGTGCCTGGAGGGCAGGGGGGTCAAACTATGGCTACACCTTC.

The chain has TRBV7-9 and TRBJ2-7, with 7 bases that match TRBD1. V shed 3 bases, J shed 5 bases, and the junction held 7 bases outside the gene matches. The CDR3 has 14 residues. Germline lookup yields CDR1 SEHNR and CDR2 FQNEAQ (reference sequence). CDR3 loop: CASSFNSQGDEQYF. DNA of the CDR3: TGTGCCAGCAGCTTCAACTCCCAGGGGGACGAGCAGTACTTC.

V and J are TRBV28 and TRBJ2-6, with D perhaps TRBD2 (6 bases). The CDR3 consists of 17 residues. Deletions cut 6 bases from V and 3 bases from J, with 18 bases between. Germline lookup yields CDR1 MDHEN and CDR2 SYDVKM. As DNA, the CDR3 is TGTGCCAGCAGCACGTACCCCCGGGGAGGTGGGGCCAACGTCCTGACTTTC. It codes for CASSTYPRGGGANVLTF.

This chain connects TRBV19 to TRBJ1-4, with D possibly being TRBD1 (6 bases). This CDR3 is 13 amino acids long. Germline CDR1 and CDR2: LNHDA and SQIVND (reference sequence). V lost 9 bases to trimming and J lost 7 bases, with 15 bases between them. The CDR3 coding sequence is TGTGCCAGCTCTGAGGGGGGGAGTGAAAAACTGTTTTTT. It translates to CASSEGGSEKLFF.

The CDR3 DNA follows: TGTGCCAGCAGTGTTAGGGGGCCGAACACTGAAGCTTTCTTT. It specifies CASSVRGPNTEAFF. V and J are TRBV2 and TRBJ1-1, with 7 bases that match TRBD1. The CDR3 has 14 residues. Germline trimming cut 4 bases from V and 1 base from J; bases unmatched to any gene: 3. Germline lookup yields CDR1 SNHLY and CDR2 FYNNEI.

This chain joins TRBV29-1 and TRBJ1-4; 7 nucleotides agree with TRBD1. CDR3 length: 12 amino acids. Germline values: CDR1 SQVTM, CDR2 ANQGSEA. V was clipped by 4 bases and J by 7 bases; unmatched bases: 3. CDR3 in DNA: TGCAGCGTTGGACAGGGACCTGAAAAACTGTTTTTT. Encoded protein: CSVGQGPEKLFF.

The chain links TRBV18 to TRBJ1-4, with TRBD1 matching 7 bases. This CDR3 region has 17 residues. The germline CDR1 and CDR2 sequences are KGHSH and LQKENI. V shed 0 bases and J 7 bases; nucleotides not matched to a gene: 11. The CDR3 sequence: CASSPPRGGGSVEKLFF. The CDR3 DNA is TGTGCCAGCTCACCACCGCGAGGGGGCGGTAGCGTTGAAAAACTGTTTTTT.

CDR3 in amino acids: CASSPPTKFASVEQYF. CDR3 nucleotide sequence: TGTGCCAGCAGCCCTCCCACCAAATTCGCTAGCGTCGAGCAGTACTTC. This rearrangement joins TRBV28 to TRBJ2-7; possibly TRBD2 for D (6 bases). Germline V CDR1 and CDR2: MDHEN, SYDVKM. The CDR3 is 16 amino acids. The ends were cut back, 6 bases at V and 6 bases at J, with 24 bases in the middle.

This clone was counted a single time. This chain connects TRBV4-1 to TRBJ1-4; D is unresolved. Deletions cut 1 base from V and 8 bases from J, with 8 bases between. There are 13 residues in the CDR3. Germline V gives CDR1 MGHRA, CDR2 YSYEKL. CDR3 loop: CASSQVAGEKLFF. The CDR3 nucleotides read TGCGCCAGCAGCCAAGTCGCGGGGGAAAAACTGTTTTTT.

CDR3 DNA sequence: TGTGCCAGCAGCCTGTCCACAGGGGTCCCTGGGGCCAACGTCCTGACTTTC. Translation gives CASSLSTGVPGANVLTF. This chain uses TRBV13 with TRBJ2-6, with TRBD1 matching over 7 bases. The CDR3 loop spans 17 amino acids. V lost 5 bases, J lost 2 bases, and 9 bases stayed unmatched. Germline V gene sequence: CDR1 PRHDT, CDR2 FYEKMQ (reference sequence).

This clone came up once. J is TRBJ1-2 and V is TRBV24-1; D ambiguous. This CDR3 is built from 13 residues. Germline-derived CDR1 and CDR2 are KGHDR and SFDVKD. Trimming stripped 0 bases from V and 6 bases from J, with 7 bases between. The CDR3 here is CATSDLGGNGYTF. In nucleotides, the CDR3 is TGTGCCACCAGTGATTTGGGAGGTAATGGCTACACCTTC.